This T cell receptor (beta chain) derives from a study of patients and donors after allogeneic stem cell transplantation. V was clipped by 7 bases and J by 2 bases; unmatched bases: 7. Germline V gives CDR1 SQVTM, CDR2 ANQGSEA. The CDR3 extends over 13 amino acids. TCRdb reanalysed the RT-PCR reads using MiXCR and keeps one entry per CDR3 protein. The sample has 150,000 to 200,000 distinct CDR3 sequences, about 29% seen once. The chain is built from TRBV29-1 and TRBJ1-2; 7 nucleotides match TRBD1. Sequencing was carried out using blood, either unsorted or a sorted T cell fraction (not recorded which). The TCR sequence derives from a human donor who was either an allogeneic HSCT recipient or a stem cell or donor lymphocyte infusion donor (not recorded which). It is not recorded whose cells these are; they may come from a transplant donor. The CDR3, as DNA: TGCAGCGGTACACAGGGGAAAAACTATGGCTACACCTTC. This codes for CSGTQGKNYGYTF.